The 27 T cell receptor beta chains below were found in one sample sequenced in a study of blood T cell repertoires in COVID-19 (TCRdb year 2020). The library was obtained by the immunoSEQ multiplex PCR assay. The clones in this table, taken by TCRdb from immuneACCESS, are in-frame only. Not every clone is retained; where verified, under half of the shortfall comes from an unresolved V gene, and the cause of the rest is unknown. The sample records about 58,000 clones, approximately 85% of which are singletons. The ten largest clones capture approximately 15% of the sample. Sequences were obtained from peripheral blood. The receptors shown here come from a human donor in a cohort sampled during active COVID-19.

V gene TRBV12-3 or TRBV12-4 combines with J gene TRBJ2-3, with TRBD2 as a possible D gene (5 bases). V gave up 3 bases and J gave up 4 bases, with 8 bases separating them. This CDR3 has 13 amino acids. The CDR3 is CASSLGVPDTQYF. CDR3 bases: TGTGCCAGCAGTTTGGGAGTACCAGATACGCAGTATTTT.

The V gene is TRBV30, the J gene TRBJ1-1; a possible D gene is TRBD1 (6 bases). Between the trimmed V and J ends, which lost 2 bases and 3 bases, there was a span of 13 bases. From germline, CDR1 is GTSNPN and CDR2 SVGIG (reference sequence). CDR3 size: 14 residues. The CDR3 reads CAWSTGRGYTEAFF. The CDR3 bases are TGTGCCTGGAGTACAGGGAGGGGGTACACTGAAGCTTTCTTT.

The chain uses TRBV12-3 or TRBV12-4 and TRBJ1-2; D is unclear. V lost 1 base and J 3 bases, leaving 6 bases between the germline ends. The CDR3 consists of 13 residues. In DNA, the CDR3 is TGTGCCAGCAGTTTAGTGGTAGACTATGGCTACACCTTC. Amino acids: CASSLVVDYGYTF.

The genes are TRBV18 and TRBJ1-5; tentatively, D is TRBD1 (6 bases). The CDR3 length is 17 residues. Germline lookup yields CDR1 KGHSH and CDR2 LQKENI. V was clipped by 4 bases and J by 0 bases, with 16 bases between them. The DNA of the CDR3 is TGTGCCAGCTCACTTACCGGAACAGGGAATAGCAATCAGCCCCAGCATTTT. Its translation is CASSLTGTGNSNQPQHF.

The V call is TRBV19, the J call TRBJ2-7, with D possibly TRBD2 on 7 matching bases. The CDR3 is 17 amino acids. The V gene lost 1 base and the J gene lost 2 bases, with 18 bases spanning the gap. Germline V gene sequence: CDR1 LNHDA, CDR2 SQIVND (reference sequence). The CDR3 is CASSIGFVGGPTYEQYF. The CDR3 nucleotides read TGTGCCAGTAGTATAGGGTTCGTGGGGGGGCCCACCTACGAGCAGTACTTC.

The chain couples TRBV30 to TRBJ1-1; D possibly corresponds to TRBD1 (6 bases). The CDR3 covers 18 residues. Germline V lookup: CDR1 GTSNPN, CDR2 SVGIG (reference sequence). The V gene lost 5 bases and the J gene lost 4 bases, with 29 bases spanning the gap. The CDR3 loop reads CAWGTGTGSFFRGTEAFF. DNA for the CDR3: TGTGCCTGGGGGACGGGAACAGGGAGTTTCTTTCGGGGCACTGAAGCTTTCTTT.

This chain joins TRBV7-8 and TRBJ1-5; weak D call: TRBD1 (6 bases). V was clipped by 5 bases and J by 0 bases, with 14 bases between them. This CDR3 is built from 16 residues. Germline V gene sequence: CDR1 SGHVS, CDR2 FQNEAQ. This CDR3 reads CASSVDSLYSNQPQHF. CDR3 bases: TGTGCCAGCAGCGTGGACAGCCTCTATAGCAATCAGCCCCAGCATTTT.

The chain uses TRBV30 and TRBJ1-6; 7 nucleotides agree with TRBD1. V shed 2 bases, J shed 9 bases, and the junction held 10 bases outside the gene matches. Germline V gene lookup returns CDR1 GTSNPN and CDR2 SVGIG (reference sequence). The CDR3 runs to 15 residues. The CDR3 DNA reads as TGTGCCTGGAGTCTCCGGCCCCAGGGGGGTTCACCCCTCCACTTT. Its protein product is CAWSLRPQGGSPLHF.

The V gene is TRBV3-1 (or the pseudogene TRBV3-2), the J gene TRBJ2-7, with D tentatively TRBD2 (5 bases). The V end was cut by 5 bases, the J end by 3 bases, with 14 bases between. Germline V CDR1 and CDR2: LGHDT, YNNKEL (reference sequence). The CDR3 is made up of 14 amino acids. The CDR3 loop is CASSAWTRNYEQYF. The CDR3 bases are TGTGCCAGCAGCGCCTGGACTCGCAACTACGAGCAGTACTTC.

CDR3: CASSPRTGSNQPQHF. In DNA, the CDR3 is TGTGCCAGCAGTCCACGGACAGGGAGCAATCAGCCCCAGCATTTT. The chain couples TRBV25-1 to TRBJ1-5; 8 bases are shared with TRBD1. V shed 5 bases, J shed 1 base, and the junction held 4 bases outside the gene matches. From germline, CDR1 is MGHDK and CDR2 SYGVNS. The CDR3 has 15 amino acids. The full variable domain, its missing parts supplied by reference TRBV25-1 and TRBJ1-5, is EADIYQTPRYLVIGTGKKITLECSQTMGHDKMYWYQQDPGMELHLIHYSYGVNSTEKGDLSSESTVSRIRTEHFPLTLESARPSHTSQYLCASSPRTGSNQPQHFGDGTRLSIL.

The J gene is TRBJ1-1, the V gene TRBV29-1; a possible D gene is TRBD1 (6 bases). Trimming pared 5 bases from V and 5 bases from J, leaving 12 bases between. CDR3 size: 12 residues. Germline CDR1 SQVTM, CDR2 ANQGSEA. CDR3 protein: CSVSEGETEAFF. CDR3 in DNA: TGCAGCGTTAGCGAGGGGGAAACTGAAGCTTTCTTT.

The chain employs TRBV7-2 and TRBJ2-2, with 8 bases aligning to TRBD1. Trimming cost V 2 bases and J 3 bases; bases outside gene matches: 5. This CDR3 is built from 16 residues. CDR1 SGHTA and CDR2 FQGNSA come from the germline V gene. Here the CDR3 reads CASSLLGQGHTGELFF. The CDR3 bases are TGTGCCAGCAGCTTATTAGGACAGGGACACACCGGGGAGCTGTTTTTT.

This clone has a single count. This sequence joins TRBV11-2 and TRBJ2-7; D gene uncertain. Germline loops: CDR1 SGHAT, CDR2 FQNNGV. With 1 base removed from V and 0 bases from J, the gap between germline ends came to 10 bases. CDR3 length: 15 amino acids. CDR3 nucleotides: TGTGCCAGCAGCTTAGGTGTCTGGAGCTCCTACGAGCAGTACTTC. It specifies CASSLGVWSSYEQYF.

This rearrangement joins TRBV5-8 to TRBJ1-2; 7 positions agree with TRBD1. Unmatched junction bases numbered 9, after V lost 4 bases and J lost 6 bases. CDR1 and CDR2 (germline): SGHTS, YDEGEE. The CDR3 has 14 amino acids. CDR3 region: CASSRGQGVNGYTF. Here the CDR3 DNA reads TGTGCCAGCAGCAGAGGCCAGGGGGTCAATGGCTACACCTTC.

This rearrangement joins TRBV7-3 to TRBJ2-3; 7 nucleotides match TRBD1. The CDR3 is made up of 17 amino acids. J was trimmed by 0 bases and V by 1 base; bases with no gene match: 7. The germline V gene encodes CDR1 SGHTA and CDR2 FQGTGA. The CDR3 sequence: CASSLRRPGGSTDTQYF. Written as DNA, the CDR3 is TGTGCCAGCAGCTTAAGGCGCCCAGGGGGAAGCACAGATACGCAGTATTTT. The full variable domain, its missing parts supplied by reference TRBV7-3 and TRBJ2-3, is GAGVSQTPSNKVTEKGKYVELRCDPISGHTALYWYRQSLGQGPEFLIYFQGTGAADDSGLPNDRFFAVRPEGSVSTLKIQRTERGDSAVYLCASSLRRPGGSTDTQYFGPGTRLTVL.

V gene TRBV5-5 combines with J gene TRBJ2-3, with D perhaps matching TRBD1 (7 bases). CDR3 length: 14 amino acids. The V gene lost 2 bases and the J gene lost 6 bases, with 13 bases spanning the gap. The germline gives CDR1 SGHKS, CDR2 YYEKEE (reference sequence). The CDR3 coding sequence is TGTGCCAGCAGCTTTGGCAGGGGGAGGGATACGCAGTATTTT. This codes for CASSFGRGRDTQYF.

CDR3 DNA sequence: TGTGCCAGCAGCTTCGGACAGGGAATCGGGGAGCTGTTTTTT. Its translation is CASSFGQGIGELFF. J is TRBJ2-2 and V is TRBV11-2, with 8 bases aligning to TRBD1. With 3 bases clipped from V and 7 bases from J, the junction kept 4 bases outside the gene matches. This CDR3 contains 14 residues. CDR1 is SGHAT and CDR2 is FQNNGV in the germline V gene.

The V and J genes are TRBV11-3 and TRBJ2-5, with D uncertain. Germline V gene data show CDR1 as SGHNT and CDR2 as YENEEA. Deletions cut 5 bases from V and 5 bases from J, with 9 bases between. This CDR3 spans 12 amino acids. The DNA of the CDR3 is TGTGCCAGCAGCAACCTCGGGGAGACCCAGTACTTC. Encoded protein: CASSNLGETQYF.

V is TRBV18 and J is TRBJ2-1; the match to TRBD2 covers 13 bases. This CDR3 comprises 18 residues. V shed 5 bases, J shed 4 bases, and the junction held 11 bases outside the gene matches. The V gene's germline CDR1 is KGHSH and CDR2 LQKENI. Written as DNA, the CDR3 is TGTGCCAGCTCAGTTATGAGACTAGCGGGGGGCGCATACAATGAGCAGTTCTTC. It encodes CASSVMRLAGGAYNEQFF.

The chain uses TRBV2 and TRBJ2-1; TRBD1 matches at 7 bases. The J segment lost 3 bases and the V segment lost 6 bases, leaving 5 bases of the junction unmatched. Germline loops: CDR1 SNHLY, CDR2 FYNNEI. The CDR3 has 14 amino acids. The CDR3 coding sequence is TGTGCCAGCAGGGGACAGTCACACTACAATGAGCAGTTCTTC. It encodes CASRGQSHYNEQFF.

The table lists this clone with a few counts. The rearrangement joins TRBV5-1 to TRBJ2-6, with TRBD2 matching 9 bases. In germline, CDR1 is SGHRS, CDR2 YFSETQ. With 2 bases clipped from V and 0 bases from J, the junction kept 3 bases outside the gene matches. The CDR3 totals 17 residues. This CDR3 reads CASSFPSGDSGANVLTF. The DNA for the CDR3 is TGCGCCAGCAGCTTCCCTAGCGGGGACTCTGGGGCCAACGTCCTGACTTTC.

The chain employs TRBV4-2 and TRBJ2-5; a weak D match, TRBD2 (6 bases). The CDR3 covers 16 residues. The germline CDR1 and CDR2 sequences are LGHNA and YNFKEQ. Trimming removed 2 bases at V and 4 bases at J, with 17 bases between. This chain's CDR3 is CASSQSLTGSPETQYF. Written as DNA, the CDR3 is TGTGCCAGCAGCCAATCCCTCACCGGGAGCCCAGAGACCCAGTACTTC.

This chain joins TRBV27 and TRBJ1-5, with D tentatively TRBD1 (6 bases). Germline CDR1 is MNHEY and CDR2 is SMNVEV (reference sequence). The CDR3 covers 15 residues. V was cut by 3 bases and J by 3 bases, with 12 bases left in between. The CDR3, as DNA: TGTGCCAGCAGTTTGGGCAGGGGCCTCAATCAGCCCCAGCATTTT. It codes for CASSLGRGLNQPQHF.

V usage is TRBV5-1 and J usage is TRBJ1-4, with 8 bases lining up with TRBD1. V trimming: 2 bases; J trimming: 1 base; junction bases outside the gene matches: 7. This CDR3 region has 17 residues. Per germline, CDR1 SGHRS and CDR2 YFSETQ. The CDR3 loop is CASSFGQGVGTNEKLFF. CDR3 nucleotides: TGCGCCAGCAGCTTTGGACAGGGAGTAGGAACTAATGAAAAACTGTTTTTT. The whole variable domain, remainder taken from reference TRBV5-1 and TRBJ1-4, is KAGVTQTPRYLIKTRGQQVTLSCSPISGHRSVSWYQQTPGQGLQFLFEYFSETQRNKGNFPGRFSGRQFSNSRSEMNVSTLELGDSALYLCASSFGQGVGTNEKLFFGSGTQLSVL.

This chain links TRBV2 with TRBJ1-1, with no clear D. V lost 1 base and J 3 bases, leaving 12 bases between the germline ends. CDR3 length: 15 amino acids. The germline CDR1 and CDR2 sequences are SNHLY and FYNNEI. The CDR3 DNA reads TGTGCCAGCAGTGAAGGGTTGCGGAGCGACACTGAAGCTTTCTTT. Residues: CASSEGLRSDTEAFF.

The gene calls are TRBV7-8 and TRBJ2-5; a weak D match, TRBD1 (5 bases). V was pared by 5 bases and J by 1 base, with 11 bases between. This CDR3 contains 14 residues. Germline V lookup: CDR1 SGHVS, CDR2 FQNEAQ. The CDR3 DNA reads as TGTGCCAGCAGCCAACGACAGCCCCAAGAGACCCAGTACTTC. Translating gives CASSQRQPQETQYF.

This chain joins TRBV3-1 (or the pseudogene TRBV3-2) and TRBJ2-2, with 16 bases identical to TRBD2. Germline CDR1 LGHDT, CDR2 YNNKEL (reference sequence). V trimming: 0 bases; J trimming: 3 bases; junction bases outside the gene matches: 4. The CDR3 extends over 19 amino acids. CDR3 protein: CASSQEGLAGGLDTGELFF. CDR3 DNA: TGTGCCAGCAGCCAAGAGGGACTAGCGGGGGGGCTCGACACCGGGGAGCTGTTTTTT.